Included here is one T cell receptor (beta chain) sequence, with context. Generated by immunoSEQ multiplex PCR, the TCRdb table keeps only in-frame clones and is missing some. The sample lists roughly 660,000 clones, roughly 90% seen once, with over 0.008% in the top ten. This entry is derived from a study of shared T cell receptors in the human thymus. V was shortened by 5 bases and J by 1 base, with 18 bases between the two germline ends. The CDR3 runs to 16 residues. Germline assignment: CDR1 MDHEN and CDR2 SYDVKM. The sample was also linked to a second study, of human thymus T cells. In that study: Donors consisted of healthy Finnish infants (having corrective surgery for congenital heart defects). Resections from corrective heart surgery provided thymus tissue. In unrelated individuals, thymic repertoires overlapped highly, according to related research.

What was sequenced was thymocytes. The sequence came from a boy younger than two with a congenital heart defect. The gene calls are TRBV28 and TRBJ2-7, with a possible D match to TRBD2 (7 bases). The CDR3 region is CASSGDWGGGSYEQYF. CDR3 nucleotide sequence: TGTGCCAGCAGTGGGGATTGGGGAGGGGGTTCCTACGAGCAGTACTTC. Combining the CDR3 with reference TRBV28 and TRBJ2-7 gives the whole variable domain DVKVTQSSRYLVKRTGEKVFLECVQDMDHENMFWYRQDPGLGLRLIYFSYDVKMKEKGDIPEGYSVSREKKERFSLILESASTNQTSMYLCASSGDWGGGSYEQYFGPGTRLTVT.